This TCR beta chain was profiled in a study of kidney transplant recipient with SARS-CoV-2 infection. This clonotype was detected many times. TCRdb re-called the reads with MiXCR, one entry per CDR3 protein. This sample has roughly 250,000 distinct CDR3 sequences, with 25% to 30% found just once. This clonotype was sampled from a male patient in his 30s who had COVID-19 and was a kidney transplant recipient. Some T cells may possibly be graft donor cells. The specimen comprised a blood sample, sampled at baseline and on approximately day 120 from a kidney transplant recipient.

This CDR3 reads CASSLERRDGKTYGYTF. The CDR3, as DNA: TGTGCCAGCAGCTTAGAACGCAGAGACGGAAAGACCTATGGCTACACCTTC. The gene calls are TRBV7-2 and TRBJ1-2, with D hard to call. Germline assignment: CDR1 SGHTA and CDR2 FQGNSA. Trimming pared 1 base from V and 4 bases from J, leaving 19 bases between. This CDR3 has 17 amino acids.